This is a list of T cell receptor beta chains from one sample in a study of shared clonotypes between healthy human individuals. Libraries were prepared by immunoSEQ multiplex PCR; TCRdb keeps only in-frame clonotypes and omits some of them. The sample holds 2,500,000 or so clones, just under 95% seen once. The specimen was naive CD4+ T cells from PBMCs. The source is a man in his late teens or twenties in good health. Some clones in this sample may be carry-over from other donors' samples. Both conserved end residues are trimmed from each CDR3.

V: TRBV13
J: TRBJ2-2
CDR3: ASSLVGGAGGELF

V: TRBV15
J: TRBJ2-3
CDR3: ATSRAGTSRVDTQY

V: TRBV7-9
J: TRBJ1-1
CDR3: ASSLAGLDTEAF

V: TRBV4-2
J: TRBJ1-1
CDR3: ASSHPPGGSNTEAF

V: TRBV7-2
J: TRBJ1-5
CDR3: ASSSGGLGGQPQH

V: TRBV28
J: TRBJ2-3
CDR3: ASSSQTDSTDTQY

V: TRBV28
J: TRBJ2-1
CDR3: ASSGQDSYNEQF

V: TRBV6-1
J: TRBJ1-2
CDR3: ASSRDRGGYGYT

V: TRBV11-2
J: TRBJ2-7
CDR3: ASSSTDRVASAPLGQY

V: TRBV28
J: TRBJ1-2
CDR3: ASRLLPGQGSSGYT

V: TRBV11-2
J: TRBJ2-5
CDR3: ASSLDMIVETQY

V: TRBV6-1
J: TRBJ2-3
CDR3: ASSGPGTDTQY

V: TRBV2
J: TRBJ2-2
CDR3: ASSVLSTSNTGELF

V: TRBV7-9
J: TRBJ2-7
CDR3: ASSLRGYEQY

V: TRBV5-4
J: TRBJ1-4
CDR3: ASSLGNFGKLF

V: TRBV5-1
J: TRBJ2-7
CDR3: ASSLSQGADTYEQY

V: TRBV2
J: TRBJ2-3
CDR3: ASVRMTGGDTQY

V: TRBV28
J: TRBJ1-4
CDR3: ASTQHMPNEKLF

V: TRBV15
J: TRBJ1-2
CDR3: ATSRVDTPNYGYT

V: TRBV11-2
J: TRBJ2-7
CDR3: ASSLEDSYGDYEQY

V: TRBV5-1
J: TRBJ1-1
CDR3: ASSLNPVTNTEAF

V: TRBV15
J: TRBJ2-1
CDR3: ATERTGSSYNEQF

V: TRBV11-1
J: TRBJ2-1
CDR3: ASSLRSGRLF

V: TRBV7-9
J: TRBJ2-4
CDR3: ASSLVGQGLAKNIQY

V: TRBV10-2
J: TRBJ2-5
CDR3: ASRAGPVQETQY

V: TRBV7-2
J: TRBJ2-2
CDR3: ASSLWAGNTGELF

V: TRBV10-2
J: TRBJ2-1
CDR3: ASRRIRNEQF

V: TRBV28
J: TRBJ1-1
CDR3: ASSFRGPGQGNTEAF

V: TRBV10-2
J: TRBJ2-7
CDR3: ASSESQSIRGQY

V: TRBV4-2
J: TRBJ2-7
CDR3: ASSQRETSVHEQY

V: TRBV2
J: TRBJ1-1
CDR3: ASSERGIVDTEAF

V: TRBV9
J: TRBJ2-1
CDR3: ASSVIPGNYNEQF

V: TRBV2
J: TRBJ2-7
CDR3: ASILRAGDSEQY

V: TRBV28
J: TRBJ2-7
CDR3: ASSDPGGRTDLN

V: TRBV4-2
J: TRBJ2-7
CDR3: ASSQVDREQY

V: TRBV7-8
J: TRBJ2-2
CDR3: ASSLAVGGNTGELF

V: TRBV4-2
J: TRBJ2-5
CDR3: ASSQGPGASQETQY

V: TRBV5-1
J: TRBJ2-1
CDR3: ASSFYSGTYNEQF

V: TRBV6-5
J: TRBJ2-3
CDR3: ASSYSGSGITDTQY

V: TRBV12-5
J: TRBJ2-1
CDR3: ASSSTSGAASSYNEQF

V: TRBV7-9
J: TRBJ1-2
CDR3: ASSRRQVNYGYT

V: TRBV28
J: TRBJ2-7
CDR3: ASSLRQGTYEQY

V: TRBV7-2
J: TRBJ2-5
CDR3: ASSARVITPETQY

V: TRBV11-2
J: TRBJ1-1
CDR3: ASSLDRWTFEAF

V: TRBV7-8
J: TRBJ1-4
CDR3: ASSLRTGAVVEKLF

V: TRBV6-5
J: TRBJ1-1
CDR3: ASKRGTEAF

V: TRBV4-3
J: TRBJ2-3
CDR3: ASSQDQPDHSTDTQY

V: TRBV6-5
J: TRBJ1-4
CDR3: ASSNRRGEKLF

V: TRBV18
J: TRBJ2-7
CDR3: ASSVGQGRYYEQY

V: TRBV7-2
J: TRBJ1-1
CDR3: ASSSGGQGRGRLEAF

V: TRBV7-8
J: TRBJ1-5
CDR3: ASSLGTGRYSNQPQH

V: TRBV29-1
J: TRBJ1-1
CDR3: SVVRGRYTEAF

V: TRBV5-1
J: TRBJ2-4
CDR3: ASSLIQGQLDIQY

V: TRBV19
J: TRBJ1-3
CDR3: ASSRTGTEGNTIY

V: TRBV5-4
J: TRBJ2-1
CDR3: ASSLGLREYNEQF

V: TRBV4-2
J: TRBJ1-3
CDR3: ASSQGAGLGSGNTIY

V: TRBV28
J: TRBJ2-3
CDR3: ASSTAGIGTDTQY

V: TRBV25-1
J: TRBJ2-1
CDR3: ASSASQTRNEQF